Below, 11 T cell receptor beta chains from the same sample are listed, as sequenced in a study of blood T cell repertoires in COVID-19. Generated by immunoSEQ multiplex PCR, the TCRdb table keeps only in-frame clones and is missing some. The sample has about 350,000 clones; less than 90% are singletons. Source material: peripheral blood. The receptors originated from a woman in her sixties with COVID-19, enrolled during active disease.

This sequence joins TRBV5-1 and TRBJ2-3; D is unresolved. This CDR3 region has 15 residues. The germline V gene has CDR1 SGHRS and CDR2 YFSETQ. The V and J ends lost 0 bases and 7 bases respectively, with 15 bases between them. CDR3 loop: CASSLGALGRHTQYF. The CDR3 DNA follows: TGCGCCAGCAGCTTGGGGGCTCTCGGCAGACATACGCAGTATTTT.

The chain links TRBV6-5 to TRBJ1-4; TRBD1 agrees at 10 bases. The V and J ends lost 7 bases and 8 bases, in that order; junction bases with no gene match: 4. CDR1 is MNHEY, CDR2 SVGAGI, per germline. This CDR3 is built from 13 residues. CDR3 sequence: CASTDRGGEKLFF. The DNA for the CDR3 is TGTGCCAGCACGGACAGGGGGGGAGAAAAACTGTTTTTT.

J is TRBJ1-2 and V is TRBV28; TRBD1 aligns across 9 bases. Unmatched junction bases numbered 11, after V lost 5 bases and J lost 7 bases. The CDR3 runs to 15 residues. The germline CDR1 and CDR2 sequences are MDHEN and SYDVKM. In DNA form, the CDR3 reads TGTGCCAGCAGTCTTCCGGGACAGGGTTTGAGTGGCTACACCTTC. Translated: CASSLPGQGLSGYTF.

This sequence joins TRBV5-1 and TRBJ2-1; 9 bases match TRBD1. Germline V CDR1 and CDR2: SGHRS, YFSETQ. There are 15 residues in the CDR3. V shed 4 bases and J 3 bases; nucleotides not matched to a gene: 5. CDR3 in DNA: TGCGCCAGCAGCACGGACAGGGGATTCTACAATGAGCAGTTCTTC. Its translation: CASSTDRGFYNEQFF.

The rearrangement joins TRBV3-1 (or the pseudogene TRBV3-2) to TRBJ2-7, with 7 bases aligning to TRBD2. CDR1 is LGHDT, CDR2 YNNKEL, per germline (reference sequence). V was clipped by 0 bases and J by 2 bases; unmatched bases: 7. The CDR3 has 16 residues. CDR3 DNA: TGTGCCAGCAGCCAAGATATAGGAGCGGGGACCTACGAGCAGTACTTC. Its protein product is CASSQDIGAGTYEQYF.

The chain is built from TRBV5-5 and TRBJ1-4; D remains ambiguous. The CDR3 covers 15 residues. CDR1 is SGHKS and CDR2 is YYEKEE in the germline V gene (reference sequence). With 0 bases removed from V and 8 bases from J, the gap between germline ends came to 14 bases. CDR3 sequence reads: CASSLVPQDEEKLFF. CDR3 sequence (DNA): TGTGCCAGCAGCTTGGTGCCCCAAGATGAGGAAAAACTGTTTTTT.

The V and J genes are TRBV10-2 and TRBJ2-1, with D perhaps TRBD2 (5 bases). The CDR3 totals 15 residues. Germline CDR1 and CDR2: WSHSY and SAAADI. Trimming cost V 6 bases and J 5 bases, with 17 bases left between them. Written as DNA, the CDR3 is TGCGCCAGCAGCCAGGACTCCCCCGACGACAATGAGCAGTTCTTC. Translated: CASSQDSPDDNEQFF.

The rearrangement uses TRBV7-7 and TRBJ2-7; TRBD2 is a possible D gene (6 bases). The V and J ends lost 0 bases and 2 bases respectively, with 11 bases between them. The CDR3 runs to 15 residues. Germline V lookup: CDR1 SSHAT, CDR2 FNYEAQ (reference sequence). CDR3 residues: CASSLAEGPAYEQYF. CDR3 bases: TGTGCCAGCAGCTTAGCGGAGGGCCCTGCCTACGAGCAGTACTTC. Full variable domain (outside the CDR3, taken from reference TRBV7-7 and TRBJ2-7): GAGVSQSPRYKVTKRGQDVTLRCDPISSHATLYWYQQALGQGPEFLTYFNYEAQPDKSGLPSDRFSAERPEGSISTLTIQRTEQRDSAMYRCASSLAEGPAYEQYFGPGTRLTVT.

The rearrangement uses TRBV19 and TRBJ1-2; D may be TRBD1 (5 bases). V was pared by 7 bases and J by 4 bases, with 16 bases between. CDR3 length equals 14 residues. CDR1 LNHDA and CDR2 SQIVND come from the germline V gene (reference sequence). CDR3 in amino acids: CASIPTDFVYGYTF. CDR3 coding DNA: TGTGCCAGTATCCCGACAGACTTCGTCTATGGCTACACCTTC.

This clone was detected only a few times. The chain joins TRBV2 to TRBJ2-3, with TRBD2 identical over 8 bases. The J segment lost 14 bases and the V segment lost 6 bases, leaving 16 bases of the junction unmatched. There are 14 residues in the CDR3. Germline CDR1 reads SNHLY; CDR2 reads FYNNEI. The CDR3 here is CASSETGGRGVLYF. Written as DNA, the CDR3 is TGTGCCAGCAGCGAGACCGGTGGGCGGGGGGTCCTGTATTTT.

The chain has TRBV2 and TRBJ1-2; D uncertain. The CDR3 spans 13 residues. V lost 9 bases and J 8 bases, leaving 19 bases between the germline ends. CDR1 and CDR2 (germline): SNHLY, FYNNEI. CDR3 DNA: TGTGCCAGACAGATGAGGGAGGTGGGCGGCTACACCTTC. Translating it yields CARQMREVGGYTF.